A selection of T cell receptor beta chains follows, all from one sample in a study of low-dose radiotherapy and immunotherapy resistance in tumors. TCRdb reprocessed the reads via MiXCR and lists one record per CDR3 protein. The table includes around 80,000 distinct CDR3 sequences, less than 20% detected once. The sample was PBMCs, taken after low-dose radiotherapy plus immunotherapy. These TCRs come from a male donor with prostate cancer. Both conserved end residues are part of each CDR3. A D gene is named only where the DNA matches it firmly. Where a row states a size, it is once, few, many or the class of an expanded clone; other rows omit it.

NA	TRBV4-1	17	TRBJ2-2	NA	TGCGCCAGCAGCCAAGTACAAGTCAGGGGGGGGGCTGGGGAGCTGTTTTTT	CASSQVQVRGGAGELFF
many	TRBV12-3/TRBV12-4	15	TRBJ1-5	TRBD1	TGTGCCAGCAGTCCGACGGGGACAGGGTTCCAGCCCCAGCATTTT	CASSPTGTGFQPQHF
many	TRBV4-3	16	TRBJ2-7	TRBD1	TGCGCCAGCAGCCAAGCCTATCGACAGGGGGCTTACGAGCAGTACTTC	CASSQAYRQGAYEQYF
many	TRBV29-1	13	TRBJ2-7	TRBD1	TGCAGCGTTGCGACAGGGGCATCCTACGAGCAGTACTTC	CSVATGASYEQYF
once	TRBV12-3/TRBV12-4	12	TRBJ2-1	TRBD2	TGTGCCAGCAGTCTAGCCCGGGGGGGTCAGTTCTTC	CASSLARGGQFF
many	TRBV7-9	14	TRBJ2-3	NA	TGTGCCAGCAGCCGAGCGAGGGAGACAGTTACGCAGTATTTT	CASSRARETVTQYF
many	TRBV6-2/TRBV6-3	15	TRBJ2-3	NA	TGTGCCAGCAGTTACCGAGGGGATCTGACAGATACGCAGTATTTT	CASSYRGDLTDTQYF
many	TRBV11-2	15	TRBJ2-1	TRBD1	TGTGCCAGCAGCCCGGGACAGGGATACTACAATGAGCAGTTCTTC	CASSPGQGYYNEQFF
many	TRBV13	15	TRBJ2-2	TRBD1	TGTGCCAGCAGTGGGACAGGGTTCGACACCGGGGAGCTGTTTTTT	CASSGTGFDTGELFF
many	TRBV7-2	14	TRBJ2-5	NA	TGTGCCAGCAGCCAGATGGGGAGCGGAGAGACCCAGTACTTC	CASSQMGSGETQYF
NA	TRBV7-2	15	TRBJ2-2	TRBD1	TGTGCCAGCAGCGCACAGGGGGGAGGCACCGGGGAGCTGTTTTTT	CASSAQGGGTGELFF
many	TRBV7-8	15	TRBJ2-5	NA	TGTGCCAGCAGCTTAGCGCTGACAAGCGATCAGACCCAGTACTTC	CASSLALTSDQTQYF
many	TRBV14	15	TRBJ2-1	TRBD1	TGTGCCAGCAGCCGACAGGGCAGCTCCTACAATGAGCAGTTCTTC	CASSRQGSSYNEQFF
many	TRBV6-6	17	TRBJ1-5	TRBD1	TGTGCCAGCAGACAGAAGACAGGGGGCTCGGTCAATCAGCCCCAGCATTTT	CASRQKTGGSVNQPQHF
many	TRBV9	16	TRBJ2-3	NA	TGTGCCAGCAGCGTAGACGTCGTCAGGGCTGAGGATACGCAGTATTTT	CASSVDVVRAEDTQYF
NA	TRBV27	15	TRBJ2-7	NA	TGTGCCAGCAGTTCCCTCGCGACGCGTCGGGGCGAGCAGTACTTC	CASSSLATRRGEQYF
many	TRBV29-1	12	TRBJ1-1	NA	TGCAGCGTTGAAGATGGGAACACTGAAGCTTTCTTT	CSVEDGNTEAFF
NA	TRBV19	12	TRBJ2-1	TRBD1	TGTGCCAGTTCGGACAGGCCCTACGAGCAGTTCTTC	CASSDRPYEQFF
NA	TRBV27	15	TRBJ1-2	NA	TGTGCCAGCAGATTACTAGCGGGAGTGGGCTATGGCTACACCTTC	CASRLLAGVGYGYTF
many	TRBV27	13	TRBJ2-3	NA	TGTGCCAGCAAGGGGACTAGCACAGATACGCAGTATTTT	CASKGTSTDTQYF
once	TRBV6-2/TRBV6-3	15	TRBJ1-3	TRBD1	TGTGCCAGCAGTCTTGGACAGGGGTACCGAAACACCATATATTTT	CASSLGQGYRNTIYF
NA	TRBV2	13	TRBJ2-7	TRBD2	TGTGCCAGCGACGGACGGGGGGTGAGAGAGCAGTACTTC	CASDGRGVREQYF
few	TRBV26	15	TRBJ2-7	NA	TGTGCCAGCAGTCCTCAGGGGATCTACGAAGCCGAGCAGTACTTC	CASSPQGIYEAEQYF
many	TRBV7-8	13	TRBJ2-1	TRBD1	TGTGCCAGCAGCAGACAGGGTTTCAATGAGCAGTTCTTC	CASSRQGFNEQFF
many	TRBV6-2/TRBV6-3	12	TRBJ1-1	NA	TGTGCCAGCAGTGTTCCAGGCGCCCCGGCTTTCTTT	CASSVPGAPAFF
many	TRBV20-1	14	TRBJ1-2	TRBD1	TGCAGTGTCAGAGAGGGGGCGACTTACTATGGCTACACCTTC	CSVREGATYYGYTF
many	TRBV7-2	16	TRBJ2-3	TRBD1	TGTGCCAGCAGCCCCCGCGCCGGACAGGGGGCAGATACGCAGTATTTT	CASSPRAGQGADTQYF
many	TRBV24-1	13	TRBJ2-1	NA	TGTGCCACCAGTGGATCCGCCCGGAATGAGCAGTTCTTC	CATSGSARNEQFF
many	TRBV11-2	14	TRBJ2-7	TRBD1	TGTGCCAGCAGCCCCGGGACAGGGGTTGGGGAGCAGTACTTC	CASSPGTGVGEQYF
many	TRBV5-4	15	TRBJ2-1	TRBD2	TGTGCCAGCAGCCCCGGGACTAGCGCCTACAATGAGCAGTTCTTC	CASSPGTSAYNEQFF
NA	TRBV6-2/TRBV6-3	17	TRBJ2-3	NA	TGTGCCAGCAGACTAGGAAGGGGGGCGGGCCTAGAAGATACGCAGTATTTT	CASRLGRGAGLEDTQYF
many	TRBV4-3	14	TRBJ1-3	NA	TGCGCCAGCAGCCAGTCTGACTCTGGAAACACCATATATTTT	CASSQSDSGNTIYF
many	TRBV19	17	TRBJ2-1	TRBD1	TGTGCCAGTAGTATAGACTCCGGGACAGGGGGGTACAATGAGCAGTTCTTC	CASSIDSGTGGYNEQFF
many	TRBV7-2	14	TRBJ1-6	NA	TGTGCCAGCAGCTCGGGGTATAATAATTCACCCCTCCACTTT	CASSSGYNNSPLHF
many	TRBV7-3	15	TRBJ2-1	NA	TGTGCCAGCAGCTCTCTTCGGGGGGCGGACAATGAGCAGTTCTTC	CASSSLRGADNEQFF
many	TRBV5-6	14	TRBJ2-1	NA	TGTGCCAGCAGCCCTCCTTTCGGAGGCAATGAGCAGTTCTTC	CASSPPFGGNEQFF